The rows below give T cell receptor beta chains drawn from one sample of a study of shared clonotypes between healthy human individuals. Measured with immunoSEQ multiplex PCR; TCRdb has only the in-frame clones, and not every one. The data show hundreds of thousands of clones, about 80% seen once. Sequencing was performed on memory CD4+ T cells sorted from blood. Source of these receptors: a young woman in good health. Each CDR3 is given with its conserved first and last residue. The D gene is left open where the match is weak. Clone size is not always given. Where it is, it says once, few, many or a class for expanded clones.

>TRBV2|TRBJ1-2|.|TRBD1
TGTGCCAGCACTCCGGACAGGACCCATGGCTACACCTTC
CASTPDRTHGYTF
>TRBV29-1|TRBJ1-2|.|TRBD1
TGCAGCGTCCGGACCCGGGACAGGGGACAAAGTAACTATGGCTACACCTTC
CSVRTRDRGQSNYGYTF
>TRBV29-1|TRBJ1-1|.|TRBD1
TGCAGCGCCCGGGGACAGGGGGTCACTGAAGCTTTCTTT
CSARGQGVTEAFF
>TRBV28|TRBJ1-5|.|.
TGTGCCAGCACTTACAGAATCAATCAGCCCCAGCATTTT
CASTYRINQPQHF
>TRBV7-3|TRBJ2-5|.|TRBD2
TGTGCCAGCAGCTTAAACCCAGCGGGGTCCCTTTCGGCCCAGTACTTC
CASSLNPAGSLSAQYF
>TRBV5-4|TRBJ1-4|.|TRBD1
TGTGCCAGCAGCGCGCGGCAGGGACAGTATGAAAAACTGTTTTTT
CASSARQGQYEKLFF
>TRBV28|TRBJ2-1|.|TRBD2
TGTGCCAGCAGTTTTTTCAGCGGGGGTGGACACAATGAGCAGTTCTTC
CASSFFSGGGHNEQFF
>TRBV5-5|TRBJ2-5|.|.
TGTGCCAGCAGACGCCTAGCACAAGAGACCCAGTACTTC
CASRRLAQETQYF
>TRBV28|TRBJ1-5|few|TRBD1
TGTGCCAGCAGTTCTTCAGGGGGTAGGCAGCCCCAGCATTTT
CASSSSGGRQPQHF
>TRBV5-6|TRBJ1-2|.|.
TGTGCCAGCAGTACGGGACAAAACTATGGCTACACCTTC
CASSTGQNYGYTF
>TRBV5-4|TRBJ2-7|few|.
TGTGCCAGCAGCTTCTCCATAAAGCCCTACGAGCAGTACTTC
CASSFSIKPYEQYF
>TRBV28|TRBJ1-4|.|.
TGTGCCAGCAGTTCCCGGGGGCAGGGAAGGAATGAAAAACTGTTTTTT
CASSSRGQGRNEKLFF
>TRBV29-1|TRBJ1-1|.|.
TGCAGCTCCCGGGGGACTCCGTTTACTGAAGCTTTCTTT
CSSRGTPFTEAFF
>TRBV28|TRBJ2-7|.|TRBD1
TGTGCCAGCAGTTTTGTCCAGGGGGTATCCTACGAGCAGTACTTC
CASSFVQGVSYEQYF
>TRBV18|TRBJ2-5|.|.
TGTGCCAGCTCTCCTAAGCAAACGACGGAGACCCAGTACTTC
CASSPKQTTETQYF
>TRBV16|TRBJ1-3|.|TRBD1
TGTGCCAGCAGCCATGACAGGGTTGGAAACACCATATATTTT
CASSHDRVGNTIYF
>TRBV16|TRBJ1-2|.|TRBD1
TGTGCCAGCAGCCGCCGGGACAGGGGTCATGGCTACACCTTC
CASSRRDRGHGYTF
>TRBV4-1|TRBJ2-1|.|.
TGCGCCAGCAGCCCGATCCCTCCCAATGAGCAGTTCTTC
CASSPIPPNEQFF
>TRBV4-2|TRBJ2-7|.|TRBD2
TGTGCCAGCAGCCAAGATCGACGTGGAGCTAGCGGGAGATACGAGCAGTACTTC
CASSQDRRGASGRYEQYF
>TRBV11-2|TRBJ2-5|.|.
TGTGCCAGCAGCTTGAACTTCGGGACCCAAGAGACCCAGTACTTC
CASSLNFGTQETQYF
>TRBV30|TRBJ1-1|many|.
TGTGCCTGGAGTGGGGCAGCGAACACTGAAGCTTTCTTT
CAWSGAANTEAFF
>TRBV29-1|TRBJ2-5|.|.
TGCAGCGTTGAGGCAGGGGGGGAGACCCAGTACTTC
CSVEAGGETQYF
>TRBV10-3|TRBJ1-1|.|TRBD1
TGTGCCATCAGTCACCCGAGTCGGACAGGATACACTGAAGCTTTCTTT
CAISHPSRTGYTEAFF
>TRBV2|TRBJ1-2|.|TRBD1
TGTGCCAGCAGCCGCGGAGTTGGCAGGGGGGCTGGCTACACCTTC
CASSRGVGRGAGYTF
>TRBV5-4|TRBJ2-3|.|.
TGTGCCAGCAGCTTGTTCGAGGGAGATACGCAGTATTTT
CASSLFEGDTQYF
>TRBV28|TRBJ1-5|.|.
TGTGCCAGCAGCTCTCCCGACAGGACATATAGCAATCAGCCCCAGCATTTT
CASSSPDRTYSNQPQHF
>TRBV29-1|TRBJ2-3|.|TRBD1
TGCAGCGTCGCTGACAGGGTGTCAGATACGCAGTATTTT
CSVADRVSDTQYF
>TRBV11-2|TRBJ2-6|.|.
TGTGCCAGCAGCGCCCCCTGGGCTGGGGCCAACGTCCTGACTTTC
CASSAPWAGANVLTF
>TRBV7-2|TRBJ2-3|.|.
TGTGCCAGCAGCCCGATGGGGGGAAGCACAGATACGCAGTATTTT
CASSPMGGSTDTQYF
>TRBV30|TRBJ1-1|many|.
TGTGCCTGGAGTGTTAATGAGAACACTGAAGCTTTCTTT
CAWSVNENTEAFF
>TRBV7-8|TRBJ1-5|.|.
TGTGCCAGCAGCTTGCCGACAGGCGATCAGCCCCAGCATTTT
CASSLPTGDQPQHF
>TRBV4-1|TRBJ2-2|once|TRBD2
TGCGCCAGCAGCCATGAAGCCGGGACTAGCGGGAGGCCTTACACCGGGGAGCTGTTTTTT
CASSHEAGTSGRPYTGELFF
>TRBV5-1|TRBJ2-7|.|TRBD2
TGCGCCAGCAGCATCCCGGGGGGAGTCACCTACGAGCAGTACTTC
CASSIPGGVTYEQYF
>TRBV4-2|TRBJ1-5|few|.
TGTGCCAGCAGCCAAGGGGAGCATCAGCCCCAGCATTTT
CASSQGEHQPQHF
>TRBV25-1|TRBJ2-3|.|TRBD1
TGTGCCAGCAACGACAGGGTGTCAGATACGCAGTATTTT
CASNDRVSDTQYF
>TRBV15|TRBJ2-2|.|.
TGTGCCACCAGCATACAGCCCACCGGGGAGCTGTTTTTT
CATSIQPTGELFF
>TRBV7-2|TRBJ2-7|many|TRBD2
TGTGCCAGCAGCCCGTCCGGGACTAGCGGGGTTTACGAGCAGTACTTC
CASSPSGTSGVYEQYF
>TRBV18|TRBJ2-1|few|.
TGTGCCAGCTACCGGGAGACGGGATACAATGAGCAGTTCTTC
CASYRETGYNEQFF
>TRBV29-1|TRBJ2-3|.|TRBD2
TGCAGCGTCGCCGGGACTAGGGGCACAGATACGCAGTATTTT
CSVAGTRGTDTQYF
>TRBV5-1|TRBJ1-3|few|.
TGCGCCAGCAGCCCCGGGGGGACACAATATCTATCCTCTGGAAACACCATATATTTT
CASSPGGTQYLSSGNTIYF
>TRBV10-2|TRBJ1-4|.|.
TGCGCCAGCAGTGAGTCGTGGATAAAACTGTTTTTT
CASSESWIKLFF
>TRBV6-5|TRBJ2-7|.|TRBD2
TGTGCCAGCAGACTAGCGGGAAATCCGACCTACGAGCAGTACTTC
CASRLAGNPTYEQYF